Listed below are T cell receptor beta chains from one sample, sequenced in a study of blood T cell repertoires in COVID-19. This table comes from immunoSEQ multiplex PCR, and its TCRdb copy is limited to in-frame clones, with some not included. The profile shows about 140,000 clones, more than 60% of them singletons. Sample: peripheral blood. The receptors originated from an older woman with acute or convalescent COVID-19. Each CDR3 is given with its conserved first and last residue. A D gene is named only where the DNA matches it firmly. Clone size is shown for a subset of rows, as once, few, many or a class of expanded clone.

>TRBV27|-|TRBJ2-3|TRBD2
TGTGCCAGCAGTTTCCTAGCGGGAGCTCCCACAGATACGCAGTATTTT
CASSFLAGAPTDTQYF
>TRBV28|-|TRBJ2-1|TRBD2
TGTGCCAGCAGTCAAGGGGAGCGGGAGATCAATGAGCAGTTCTTC
CASSQGEREINEQFF
>TRBV28|-|TRBJ1-5|-
TGTGCCAGCGGGGCGGTCAGGACCCAGCATTTT
CASGAVRTQHF
>TRBV18|-|TRBJ2-2|-
TGTGCCAGCTCACCACCCCGGGACATCTACACCGGGGAGCTGTTTTTT
CASSPPRDIYTGELFF
>TRBV28|-|TRBJ1-5|-
TGTGCCAGCAGCTTCCCGCGGGTCCTTAATCAGCCCCAGCATTTT
CASSFPRVLNQPQHF
>TRBV19|-|TRBJ1-2|-
TGTGCCAGCAACCGGGGCAGGGGTACTCTGTTCTTC
CASNRGRGTLFF
>TRBV19|-|TRBJ1-5|-
TGTGCCAGTAGTATAAAGACAGAACAGCCCCAGCATTTT
CASSIKTEQPQHF
>TRBV5-1|-|TRBJ2-7|-
TGCGCCAGCAGCTTGGATAGCACGGGAGAGCAGTACTTC
CASSLDSTGEQYF
>TRBV6-1|few|TRBJ1-1|-
TGTGCCAGCAGTGAAGGATACAAGAACACTGAAGCTTTCTTT
CASSEGYKNTEAFF
>TRBV20-1|-|TRBJ1-3|-
TGCAGTGCTAGTTACGGAACTACTGGAAACACCATATATTTT
CSASYGTTGNTIYF
>TRBV5-6|few|TRBJ1-2|-
TGTGCCAGCAGCTTTGATGCGGCTAACTATGGCTACACCTTC
CASSFDAANYGYTF
>TRBV4-2|-|TRBJ1-1|-
TGTGCCAGCAGCCAAACCAGGGTCACTGAAGCTTTCTTT
CASSQTRVTEAFF
>TRBV7-7|-|TRBJ2-2|-
TGTGCCAGCAGCCTATTGCGAACCGGGACTCGCACCGGGGAGCTGTTTTTT
CASSLLRTGTRTGELFF
>TRBV18|-|TRBJ2-7|-
TGTGCCAGCTCACCCCAGGACTCCTACGAGCAGTACTTC
CASSPQDSYEQYF
>TRBV5-1|-|TRBJ2-5|TRBD2
TGCGCCAGCAGCTTGTGGGACCGACTAGCGGGGATACAAGAGACCCAGTACTTC
CASSLWDRLAGIQETQYF
>TRBV5-1|-|TRBJ1-2|-
TGCGCCAGCAGGGAACAGATGACAGCAAACTATGGCTACACCTTC
CASREQMTANYGYTF
>TRBV7-9|-|TRBJ1-6|-
TGTGCCATCTCCGAGGTGGGGGGGGCATTTTCACCCCTCCACTTT
CAISEVGGAFSPLHF
>TRBV11-2|-|TRBJ2-2|-
TGTGCCAGCAGCTTAGAAAGCAGGTCTACCGGGGAGCTGTTTTTT
CASSLESRSTGELFF
>TRBV6-4|-|TRBJ1-5|-
TGTGCCAGCAGGGGACACCTCAATCAGCCCCAGCATTTT
CASRGHLNQPQHF
>TRBV5-1|-|TRBJ2-1|TRBD2
TGCGCCAGCAGCGGGACTAGCGGGGACTACAATGAGCAGTTCTTC
CASSGTSGDYNEQFF
>TRBV19|once|TRBJ2-7|TRBD2
TGTGCCAGTAGTTGGGGCACTAGCGGCCCCTACGAGCAGTACTTC
CASSWGTSGPYEQYF
>TRBV27|-|TRBJ2-7|TRBD1
TGTGCCAGCAGTTTACAGGACAGGGGGGCATACGAGCAGTACTTC
CASSLQDRGAYEQYF
>TRBV12-3/TRBV12-4|-|TRBJ2-5|-
TGTGCCAGCAGTTTTGGGGGGGCGGAGACCCAGTACTTC
CASSFGGAETQYF
>TRBV5-4|-|TRBJ1-3|-
TGTGCCAGCAGCGCAGGGATCTTCGGAAACACCATATATTTT
CASSAGIFGNTIYF
>TRBV5-6|-|TRBJ2-5|-
TGTGCCAGCAGCTTGGACCAGCGGAGAGACCAAGAGACCCAGTACTTC
CASSLDQRRDQETQYF
>TRBV5-1|once|TRBJ2-7|-
TGCGCCAGCAGCTTGGGCCCCTATCTCGAGCAGTACTTC
CASSLGPYLEQYF
>TRBV6-2/TRBV6-3|once|TRBJ1-6|-
TGTGCCAGCAGTTACTTTCCGGGACAAACCGACTTCCCCCTCCACTTT
CASSYFPGQTDFPLHF
>TRBV28|-|TRBJ2-7|-
TGTGCCAGCTTTAATACAGGGCCCCCCTACGAGCAGTACTTC
CASFNTGPPYEQYF
>TRBV10-1|once|TRBJ2-1|-
TGCGCCAGCAGTGGACTTTCGAAGGACAATGAGCAGTTCTTC
CASSGLSKDNEQFF
>TRBV10-2|-|TRBJ2-1|-
TGCGCCAGCAGTGGAAGCGGGCTCGGCAATGAGCAGTTCTTC
CASSGSGLGNEQFF
>TRBV7-8|-|TRBJ2-1|TRBD1
TGTGCCAGCAGCCTCATTGGTGGACAGGGATCTGAACGCAATGAGCAGTTCTTC
CASSLIGGQGSERNEQFF
>TRBV13|few|TRBJ2-1|TRBD2
TGTGCCAGCAGCTTAGTTAGCGGGAGGACTAGCTCCTACAATGAGCAGTTCTTC
CASSLVSGRTSSYNEQFF
>TRBV4-1|-|TRBJ2-7|TRBD1
TGCGCCAGCAGCCCTTTTGGGACAGGTACCTACGAGCAGTACTTC
CASSPFGTGTYEQYF
>TRBV5-1|-|TRBJ2-7|TRBD2
TGCGCCAGCAGCAGGGGCTCCGGGACTAGCGTGTACGAGCAGTACTTC
CASSRGSGTSVYEQYF
>TRBV5-1|-|TRBJ2-7|-
TGCGCCAGCAGCCTCGGACAGAACGAGCAGTACTTC
CASSLGQNEQYF
>TRBV11-2|-|TRBJ1-1|TRBD1
TGTGCCAGCAGCCCGGGACAGGGACGGAGAGGGAACACTGAAGCTTTCTTT
CASSPGQGRRGNTEAFF
>TRBV10-2|-|TRBJ2-7|-
TGCGCCAGCAGCCGAGGGAGTAGGTACGAGCAGTACTTC
CASSRGSRYEQYF
>TRBV20-1|-|TRBJ2-1|TRBD2
TGCAGTGCTAGTCCTGGACTAGCGGGACACAATGAGCAGTTCTTC
CSASPGLAGHNEQFF
>TRBV24-1|-|TRBJ2-1|-
TGTGCCACCAGTGGTAAAGGAGGCGATGAGCAGTTCTTC
CATSGKGGDEQFF
>TRBV4-1|-|TRBJ2-6|-
TGCGCCAGCCGAGGGGGAAAGGGGGCCAACGTCCTGACTTTC
CASRGGKGANVLTF
>TRBV28|-|TRBJ1-2|-
TGTGCCTCAGAGGATCCTGACTATGGCTACACCTTC
CASEDPDYGYTF
>TRBV12-3/TRBV12-4|-|TRBJ2-4|-
TGTGCCAGCAGTCGAGCCAGGGGCATTCAGTACTTC
CASSRARGIQYF
>TRBV5-4|-|TRBJ1-1|TRBD1
TGTGCCAGCAGCGGGCCGGGACAGCCGGCGGGAGCTTTCTTT
CASSGPGQPAGAFF
>TRBV7-6|-|TRBJ2-7|TRBD2
TGTGCCAGCAGCTTAATTAGCGGGGGTGGCTACGAGCAGTACTTC
CASSLISGGGYEQYF
>TRBV27|once|TRBJ2-5|TRBD2
TGTGCCAGCAGACTAGCGGGTTTAAGGGAGACCCAGTACTTC
CASRLAGLRETQYF
>TRBV11-2|-|TRBJ1-2|TRBD1
TGTGCCAGCAGCACAGGGGGAAGCTATGGCTACACCTTC
CASSTGGSYGYTF
>TRBV11-3|-|TRBJ1-1|-
TGTGCCAGCAGCTTATCGGGGGGGAAGAACACTGAAGCTTTCTTT
CASSLSGGKNTEAFF
>TRBV3-1/TRBV3-2|-|TRBJ2-7|TRBD2
TGTGCCAGCAGCCTTACTAGCGGGAGCCCCTCCGAGCAGTACTTC
CASSLTSGSPSEQYF
>TRBV30|-|TRBJ2-1|TRBD2
TGTGCCTGGGGGAGTGCAGCGGGAGTGGCCTACAATGAGCAGTTCTTC
CAWGSAAGVAYNEQFF
>TRBV4-2|-|TRBJ2-1|-
TGTGCCAGCAGCCAAGAGACTACCCCATACAATGAGCAGTTCTTC
CASSQETTPYNEQFF
>TRBV7-8|-|TRBJ2-7|-
TGTGCCAGCAGCTTCCTTCCCCACGAGCAGTACTTC
CASSFLPHEQYF
>TRBV19|-|TRBJ2-1|TRBD2
TGTGCCAGTAGTGATGGGAGGGCTAGCGGGAGACAGGAGCAGTTCTTC
CASSDGRASGRQEQFF
>TRBV5-1|-|TRBJ2-3|TRBD1
TGCGCCAGCAGCGTAACAGGGGGCCAGTTCACAGATACGCAGTATTTT
CASSVTGGQFTDTQYF
>TRBV6-1|-|TRBJ2-7|-
TGTGCCAGCAGTGACGCGGACTACGAGCAGTACTTC
CASSDADYEQYF
>TRBV4-2|-|TRBJ2-1|-
TGTGCCAGCAGCCGCCAAAGGGGGAGCGAGATCTCCTACAATGAGCAGTTCTTC
CASSRQRGSEISYNEQFF